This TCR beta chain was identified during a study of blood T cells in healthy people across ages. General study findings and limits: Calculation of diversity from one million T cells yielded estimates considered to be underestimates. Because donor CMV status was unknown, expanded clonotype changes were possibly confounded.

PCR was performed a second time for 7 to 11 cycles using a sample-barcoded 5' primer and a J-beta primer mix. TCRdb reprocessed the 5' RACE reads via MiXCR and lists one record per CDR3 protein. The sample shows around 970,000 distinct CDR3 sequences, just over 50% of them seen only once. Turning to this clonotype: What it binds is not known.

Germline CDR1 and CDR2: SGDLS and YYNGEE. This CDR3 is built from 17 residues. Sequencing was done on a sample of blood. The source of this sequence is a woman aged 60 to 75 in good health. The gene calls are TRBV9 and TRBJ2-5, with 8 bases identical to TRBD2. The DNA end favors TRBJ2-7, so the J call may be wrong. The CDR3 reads CASSLSGTRDRPYEQYF. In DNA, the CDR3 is TGTGCCAGCAGCCTTAGCGGGACAAGAGACCGACCCTACGAGCAGTACTTC.